This TCR beta chain appears in the sequencing data of a study of T cell responses to AZD1222 COVID-19 vaccine. Study-wide results and limits: Donors were largely white British and mainly female; clonal diversity was possibly underestimated.

Turning to this clone: As yet, its antigen is unknown.

This table comes from immunoSEQ multiplex PCR, and its TCRdb copy is limited to in-frame clones, with some not included. The sample has 150,000 to 200,000 clones, 85% to 95% seen once. V lost 5 bases to trimming and J lost 7 bases; unmatched junction nucleotides: 8. CDR3 length: 16 residues. CDR1 SEHNR and CDR2 FQNEAQ come from the germline V gene (reference sequence). The chain employs TRBV7-9 and TRBJ2-1, with 13 bases matching TRBD2. The sequences come from peripheral blood, collected 28 days after the second dose of the MenACWY control vaccine. This sequence was found in an adult who received the MenACWY meningococcal vaccine as a control. The CDR3 reads CASSPRTSGSGNEQFF. For the CDR3, the DNA is TGTGCCAGCAGCCCAAGGACTAGCGGGAGTGGAAATGAGCAGTTCTTC.